Listed below are T cell receptor beta chains from one sample, sequenced in a study of cytomegalovirus exposure and HLA in healthy donors. Generated by immunoSEQ multiplex PCR, the TCRdb table keeps only in-frame clones and is missing some. The sample consists of roughly 160,000 clones, roughly four fifths of them appearing once. The sequenced material came from PBMCs. The source of these receptors is a man in his 60s in good health and CMV-seronegative. CDR3s include the opening cysteine and the closing phenylalanine or tryptophan. The order of the fields is CDR3 protein, CDR3 DNA, D gene, J gene, clone size, V gene. The D gene is left open where the match is weak. Clone sizes are given selectively: once, few, many, or a class where the clone is expanded.

CAWIGGAKKTGELFF TGTGCCTGGATCGGCGGGGCTAAAAAGACCGGGGAGCTGTTTTTT NA TRBJ2-2 NA TRBV30
CASSPQQGENGYTF TGCGCCAGCAGCCCCCAACAGGGTGAGAATGGCTACACCTTC NA TRBJ1-2 NA TRBV5-1
CASSIVYRGSYEQYF TGTGCCAGTAGTATAGTTTACAGGGGTTCCTACGAGCAGTACTTC TRBD1 TRBJ2-7 NA TRBV19
CASSPWTSGEGDEQFF TGTGCCAGCAGCCCCTGGACTAGCGGGGAGGGGGATGAGCAGTTCTTC TRBD2 TRBJ2-1 NA TRBV9
CATSGSSYNSPLHF TGTGCCACCAGTGGCAGCTCCTATAATTCACCCCTCCACTTT NA TRBJ1-6 once TRBV15
CASSVGRGGQGAGQPQHF TGTGCCAGCAGCGTAGGAAGGGGTGGGCAGGGGGCTGGTCAGCCCCAGCATTTT TRBD1 TRBJ1-5 NA TRBV9
CASSTVQVAGNTIYF TGTGCCAGTAGTACAGTACAGGTTGCTGGAAACACCATATATTTT NA TRBJ1-3 NA TRBV19
CASRSRGEQFF TGTGCCAGCAGGTCGCGGGGGGAGCAGTTCTTC TRBD2 TRBJ2-1 NA TRBV27
CASSQGGGGNQPQHF TGCGCCAGCAGCCAGGGGGGTGGGGGCAATCAGCCCCAGCATTTT NA TRBJ1-5 NA TRBV4-3
CASSYQDSYNEQFF TGTGCCAGCAGTTATCAGGACAGCTACAATGAGCAGTTCTTC NA TRBJ2-1 NA TRBV6-5
CAGQQNPGVGETQYF TGCGCCGGACAACAGAACCCGGGAGTGGGGGAGACCCAGTACTTC NA TRBJ2-5 NA TRBV5-1
CASSLTPGQSPHEKLFF TGTGCCAGCAGTCTAACTCCGGGACAAAGCCCCCATGAAAAACTGTTTTTT NA TRBJ1-4 once TRBV28
CASSVGLTSGSLTYEQYF TGTGCCAGCAGCGTAGGGTTGACTAGCGGGAGCCTCACCTACGAGCAGTACTTC TRBD2 TRBJ2-7 NA TRBV9
CASAAAAGDVDEQYF TGCGCCAGCGCCGCCGCGGCGGGAGATGTTGACGAGCAGTACTTC TRBD2 TRBJ2-7 NA TRBV5-1
CASSMTTGTGADGYTF TGTGCCAGCAGCATGACTACCGGGACAGGAGCGGACGGCTACACCTTC TRBD1 TRBJ1-2 NA TRBV7-8
CATGGAHNQPQHF TGTGCCACCGGAGGGGCCCACAATCAGCCCCAGCATTTT NA TRBJ1-5 once TRBV15
CASSLPPQGSGEKLFF TGTGCCAGCAGTCTCCCTCCTCAAGGCTCGGGTGAAAAACTGTTTTTT NA TRBJ1-4 NA TRBV28
CASVPRDRVYEQYF TGTGCCAGCGTACCCAGGGACAGGGTCTACGAGCAGTACTTC TRBD1 TRBJ2-7 NA TRBV2
CASSQRRTSGRGASNEQFF TGCGCCAGCAGCCAGCGGAGGACTAGCGGGAGGGGGGCCTCCAATGAGCAGTTCTTC TRBD2 TRBJ2-1 NA TRBV4-3
CSSSFINGGTDTQYF TGTTCCAGCAGCTTCATCAACGGGGGGACAGATACGCAGTATTTT TRBD2 TRBJ2-3 NA TRBV7-9
CASSELPLAGVREQYF TGCGCCAGCAGTGAGTTGCCGCTAGCGGGAGTACGTGAGCAGTACTTC TRBD2 TRBJ2-7 NA TRBV10-1
CASSQTPGLANNEQFF TGCGCCAGCAGCCAAACCCCGGGACTAGCTAACAATGAGCAGTTCTTC TRBD2 TRBJ2-1 few TRBV4-1
CASSYEQLNNSPLHF TGTGCCAGCAGTTACGAACAGCTAAATAATTCACCCCTCCACTTT NA TRBJ1-6 NA TRBV6-5
CASSVGLATSTDTQYF TGTGCCAGTAGTGTGGGACTAGCTACTAGCACAGATACGCAGTATTTT TRBD2 TRBJ2-3 NA TRBV19
CASSEQPRTGWNQPQHF TGTGCCAGCAGTGAACAGCCCCGGACAGGGTGGAATCAGCCCCAGCATTTT TRBD1 TRBJ1-5 NA TRBV27
CASSPPGTGDEQYF TGTGCCAGCTCACCACCGGGGACAGGGGACGAGCAGTACTTC TRBD1 TRBJ2-7 NA TRBV18
CASSQGQADTEAFF TGTGCCAGCAGCCAAGGACAAGCCGACACTGAAGCTTTCTTT NA TRBJ1-1 NA TRBV4-2
CASSLAPKSGSSETQYF TGCGCCAGCAGCTTGGCCCCTAAAAGCGGGAGTAGTGAGACCCAGTACTTC TRBD2 TRBJ2-5 NA TRBV5-1
CASSTGSTGELFF TGTGCCAGTAGTACGGGATCTACCGGGGAGCTGTTTTTT NA TRBJ2-2 NA TRBV19
CASTQPGAGANVLTF TGTGCCAGCACTCAACCAGGGGCTGGGGCCAACGTCCTGACTTTC NA TRBJ2-6 NA TRBV13
CASSMVAQGANYGYTF TGTGCCAGCTCAATGGTAGCACAGGGAGCTAACTATGGCTACACCTTC NA TRBJ1-2 NA TRBV18
CASRRTRVQGERNYGYTF TGTGCCAGCAGACGTACCAGGGTCCAGGGGGAAAGAAACTATGGCTACACCTTC TRBD1 TRBJ1-2 NA TRBV2
CASSGTGGVKQPQHF TGTGCCAGCAGCGGGACAGGGGGCGTTAAACAGCCCCAGCATTTT TRBD1 TRBJ1-5 few TRBV5-8
CASSFSIGGYEQYF TGTGCCAGCAGTTTCTCAATAGGGGGCTACGAGCAGTACTTC NA TRBJ2-7 NA TRBV27
CAISGGPGSSGNTIYF TGTGCCATCAGTGGAGGCCCTGGGAGCTCTGGAAACACCATATATTTT NA TRBJ1-3 once TRBV10-3
CASSPGAGDSYNEQFF TGTGCCAGCAGCCCAGGGGCGGGAGACTCATACAATGAGCAGTTCTTC NA TRBJ2-1 NA TRBV5-4
CASSRGLAGADTQYF TGTGCCAGCAGCCGGGGACTAGCGGGGGCAGATACGCAGTATTTT TRBD2 TRBJ2-3 NA TRBV27
CASSFAGLGLADNEQFF TGTGCCAGCAGTTTCGCTGGCCTAGGGCTAGCAGACAATGAGCAGTTCTTC NA TRBJ2-1 NA TRBV11-3
CASKTQRGSYEQYF TGTGCCAGTAAAACCCAGCGGGGCTCCTACGAGCAGTACTTC TRBD2 TRBJ2-7 NA TRBV19
CASKWDITGHSYEQYF TGTGCCAGCAAGTGGGATATTACGGGACACTCCTACGAGCAGTACTTC NA TRBJ2-7 NA TRBV27
CASYSLYGYTF TGTGCCTCATACAGCCTCTATGGCTACACCTTC NA TRBJ1-2 NA TRBV6-6
CASSQVKNGQGGAFF TGCGCCAGCAGCCAAGTTAAAAACGGACAGGGAGGAGCTTTCTTT TRBD1 TRBJ1-1 few TRBV4-1
CASSLTGAGGEQYF TGTGCCAGCAGCCTCACAGGTGCAGGGGGCGAGCAGTACTTC TRBD1 TRBJ2-7 once TRBV7-2
CASAGGLYGYTF TGTGCCAGCGCGGGGGGCCTCTATGGCTACACCTTC NA TRBJ1-2 NA TRBV6-5
CASSLERGASYNEQFF TGTGCCAGCAGCTTAGAGCGGGGGGCCTCCTACAATGAGCAGTTCTTC TRBD2 TRBJ2-1 NA TRBV7-2
CASSSPDSSTDTQYF TGTGCCAGCAGTTCCCCCGACAGTTCCACAGATACGCAGTATTTT NA TRBJ2-3 NA TRBV6-6
CASSPGTGVSYEQYF TGCGCCAGCAGCCCCGGGACAGGGGTTTCCTACGAGCAGTACTTC TRBD1 TRBJ2-7 NA TRBV4-1
CASSQRGGTEAFF TGTGCCAGCAGCCAACGGGGGGGCACTGAAGCTTTCTTT NA TRBJ1-1 NA TRBV11-2
CASRSSRDTQYF TGTGCCAGCAGATCCTCGAGGGATACGCAGTATTTT NA TRBJ2-3 NA TRBV7-2
CASSMQPTGVKTQYF TGTGCCAGTAGTATGCAACCGACAGGAGTGAAAACCCAGTACTTC NA TRBJ2-5 NA TRBV19
CASSLRPGQGIGSAQYF TGTGCCAGCAGCCTTCGACCGGGACAGGGGATCGGGTCGGCCCAGTACTTC TRBD1 TRBJ2-5 NA TRBV7-9
CASSYLAGVTGELFF TGTGCCAGCAGCTATCTAGCGGGGGTCACCGGGGAGCTGTTTTTT TRBD2 TRBJ2-2 once TRBV6-1